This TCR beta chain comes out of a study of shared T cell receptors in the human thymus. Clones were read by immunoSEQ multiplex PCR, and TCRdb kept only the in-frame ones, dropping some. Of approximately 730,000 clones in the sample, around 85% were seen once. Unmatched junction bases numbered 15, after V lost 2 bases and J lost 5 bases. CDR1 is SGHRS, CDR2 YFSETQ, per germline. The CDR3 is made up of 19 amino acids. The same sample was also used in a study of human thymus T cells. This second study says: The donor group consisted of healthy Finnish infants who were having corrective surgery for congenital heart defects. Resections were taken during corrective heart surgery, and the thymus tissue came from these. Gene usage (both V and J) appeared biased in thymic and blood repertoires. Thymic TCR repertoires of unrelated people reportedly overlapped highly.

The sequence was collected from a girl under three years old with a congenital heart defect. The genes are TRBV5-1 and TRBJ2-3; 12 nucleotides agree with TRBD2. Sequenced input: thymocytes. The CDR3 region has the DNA TGCGCCAGCAGCTTAAACCCACTAGCGGGGGGCCACTTGCGAGATACGCAGTATTTT. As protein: CASSLNPLAGGHLRDTQYF.